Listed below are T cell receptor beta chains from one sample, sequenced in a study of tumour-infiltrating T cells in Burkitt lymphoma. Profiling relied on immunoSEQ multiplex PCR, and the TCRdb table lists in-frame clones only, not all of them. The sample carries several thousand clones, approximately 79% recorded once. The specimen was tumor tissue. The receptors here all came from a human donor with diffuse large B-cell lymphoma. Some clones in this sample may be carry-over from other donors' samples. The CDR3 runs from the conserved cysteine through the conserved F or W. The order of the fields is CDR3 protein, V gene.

CDR3aa: CSASDTSYTF
v_gene: TRBV20-1

CDR3aa: CASSRKESTEAFF
v_gene: TRBV27

CDR3aa: CASSLRGDQPQHF
v_gene: TRBV7-9

CDR3aa: CASSPWQTAHTEAFF
v_gene: TRBV18

CDR3aa: CSAAANQPQHF
v_gene: TRBV20-1

CDR3aa: CASRGQEGSWAFF
v_gene: TRBV27

CDR3aa: CASSKDSLHGYTF
v_gene: TRBV27

CDR3aa: CSVSEGGNIQYF
v_gene: TRBV29-1

CDR3aa: CSVVTPTEGYTF
v_gene: TRBV29-1

CDR3aa: CASSQVARSSTDTQYF
v_gene: TRBV4-2

CDR3aa: CASSLFGGKAEKLFF
v_gene: TRBV28

CDR3aa: CAWGTSVYEQYF
v_gene: TRBV30

CDR3aa: CASSFSFGASGSF
v_gene: TRBV28

CDR3aa: CASSPYQRQSEQFF
v_gene: TRBV25-1

CDR3aa: CASSFGSDTEAFF
v_gene: TRBV27

CDR3aa: CASSPEGRYNSPLHF
v_gene: TRBV13

CDR3aa: CASSLDRGILGGPQHF
v_gene: TRBV5-6

CDR3aa: CASSEATDTQYF
v_gene: TRBV6-1